This T cell receptor (beta chain) was sequenced in a study of cytomegalovirus exposure and HLA in healthy donors. There were likely unrecorded immune exposures, though donors were nominally healthy when sampled. The PCR ran on 60 Vbeta and 13 Jbeta primers. The repertoire was sequenced with immunoSEQ multiplex PCR; TCRdb's copy has only in-frame clones and lacks some. The table records over 95,000 clones, over 75% of them present only once. Germline-derived CDR1 and CDR2 are MNHNS and SASEGT. The CDR3 covers 14 residues. Between the trimmed V and J ends, which lost 6 bases and 0 bases, there was a span of 11 bases.

The chain uses TRBV6-1 and TRBJ1-1; tentative D call: TRBD1 (5 bases). This receptor was taken from a woman under 30 in good health and CMV-seronegative. The sequencing input was PBMCs. Here the CDR3 reads CASSQGAVNTEAFF. The CDR3 DNA is TGTGCCAGCAGCCAAGGGGCGGTGAACACTGAAGCTTTCTTT.